The 3 T cell receptor beta chains below were found in one sample sequenced in a study of cytomegalovirus exposure and HLA in healthy donors (dated by TCRdb to the late 2010s). Libraries were constructed by the immunoSEQ multiplex PCR assay. TCRdb carries this immuneACCESS record with in-frame sequences only. Its versions omit some clonotypes, under half of them owing to an unresolved V gene in the studies checked, with the rest unexplained. This sample holds hundreds of thousands of clones; 75% to 90% were observed only once. The top ten clones comprise roughly 0.82% of the sample. Sequencing was carried out using PBMCs. All receptors come from a young woman in good health and CMV-seronegative.

The chain carries TRBV25-1 and TRBJ2-4, with 9 bases identical to TRBD1. The junction had 8 bases not matched to a gene; V was cut back by 6 bases and J by 8 bases. The CDR3 covers 14 residues. Germline-derived CDR1 and CDR2 are MGHDK and SYGVNS. This CDR3 reads CASSGRQGDDIQYF. As DNA, the CDR3 is TGTGCCAGCAGCGGACGACAGGGGGATGACATTCAGTACTTC.

This chain links TRBV6-1 with TRBJ1-6; possibly TRBD1 for D (5 bases). Trimming shortened V by 4 bases and J by 9 bases, and 22 bases separated the two germline ends. CDR3 size: 17 residues. Germline V CDR1 and CDR2: MNHNS, SASEGT. The CDR3 is CASSVDPTASSGSPLHF. CDR3 nucleotides: TGTGCCAGCAGTGTCGACCCGACAGCTTCCTCGGGTTCACCCCTCCACTTT.

This sequence joins TRBV7-9 and TRBJ2-7, with D maybe TRBD2 (6 bases). With 3 bases removed from V and 3 bases from J, the gap between germline ends came to 15 bases. The germline V gene has CDR1 SEHNR and CDR2 FQNEAQ (reference sequence). The CDR3 spans 15 residues. The CDR3 coding sequence is TGTGCCAGCAGCTTGCCGACGGGACTTATCTACGAGCAGTACTTC. Translation gives CASSLPTGLIYEQYF.